The entry below gives a single TCR beta chain sequence along with its context. The antigen is not known. Definite or probable Susac syndrome was diagnosed using recently defined diagnostic criteria. While CD8+ and CD4+ T cells were isolated negatively, TEMRA cells were enriched by FACS. Random hexamers were used to reverse transcribe the RNA input (about 0.5 to 1 ug). TCR beta CDR3 was amplified by immunoSEQ covering 54 Vbeta and 13 Jbeta. A single record per CDR3 protein comes from TCRdb applying MiXCR to the immunoSEQ multiplex PCR reads. The sample consists of around 200,000 distinct CDR3 sequences, 85% to 95% of them appearing once. This specimen comes from a study of CD8 T cells in Susac syndrome. Findings of the study overall: In Susac syndrome, CD8+ expansion was highest in TEMRA and active disease.

The V end was cut by 0 bases, the J end by 4 bases, with 12 bases between. This CDR3 is built from 16 residues. Germline V gene data show CDR1 as MNHEY and CDR2 as SVGAGI. Material for sequencing was CD8+ T cells from PBMCs. This chain links TRBV6-5 with TRBJ2-2, with unresolved D. This receptor was obtained from a human donor with Susac syndrome. CDR3 region: CASSYSGQEGTGELFF. CDR3 DNA sequence: TGTGCCAGCAGTTACTCTGGGCAGGAAGGCACCGGGGAGCTGTTTTTT.